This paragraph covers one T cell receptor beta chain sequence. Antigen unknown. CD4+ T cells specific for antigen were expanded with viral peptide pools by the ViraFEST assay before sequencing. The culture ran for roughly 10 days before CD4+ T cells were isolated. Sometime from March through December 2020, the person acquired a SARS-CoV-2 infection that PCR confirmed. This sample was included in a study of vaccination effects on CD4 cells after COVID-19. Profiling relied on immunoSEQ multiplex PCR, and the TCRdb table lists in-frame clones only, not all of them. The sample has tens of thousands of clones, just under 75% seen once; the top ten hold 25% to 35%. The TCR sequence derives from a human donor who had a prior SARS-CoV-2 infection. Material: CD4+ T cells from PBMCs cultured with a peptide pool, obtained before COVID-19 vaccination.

The CDR3 sequence: CASSMGQLLSVETQYF. In nucleotides, the CDR3 is TGTGCCAGCAGCATGGGACAGCTACTTTCCGTGGAGACCCAGTACTTC. J is TRBJ2-5 and V is TRBV5-4, with TRBD1 matching 7 bases. This CDR3 is built from 16 residues. Per germline, CDR1 SGHNT and CDR2 YYREEE (reference sequence). V lost 4 bases to trimming and J lost 5 bases; unmatched junction nucleotides: 14.